A single sample is the source of the 2 T cell receptor beta chains below, sequenced in a study of blood T cell repertoires in COVID-19. Produced via immunoSEQ multiplex PCR; TCRdb's table is partial and in-frame only. The table shows about 210,000 clones, with just over 90% occurring only once. The sequenced sample was peripheral blood. The receptors stem from a man aged 25-45 years with acute or convalescent COVID-19.

V gene TRBV27 combines with J gene TRBJ1-1, with D possibly TRBD1 on 5 matching bases. CDR1 and CDR2 from the germline V gene are MNHEY and SMNVEV (reference sequence). V was cut by 7 bases and J by 5 bases, with 14 bases left in between. CDR3 length: 13 residues. The CDR3 sequence is CASTALGGTEAFF. CDR3 nucleotide sequence: TGTGCCAGCACTGCCCTTGGGGGGACTGAAGCTTTCTTT.

The chain combines TRBV20-1 with TRBJ2-3, with D unclear. The V gene's germline CDR1 is DFQATT and CDR2 SNEGSKA (reference sequence). The CDR3 contains 10 residues. V shed 8 bases and J shed 4 bases, with 7 bases lying between them. Here the CDR3 reads CSPAADTQYF. DNA for the CDR3: TGCAGTCCCGCAGCAGATACGCAGTATTTT.